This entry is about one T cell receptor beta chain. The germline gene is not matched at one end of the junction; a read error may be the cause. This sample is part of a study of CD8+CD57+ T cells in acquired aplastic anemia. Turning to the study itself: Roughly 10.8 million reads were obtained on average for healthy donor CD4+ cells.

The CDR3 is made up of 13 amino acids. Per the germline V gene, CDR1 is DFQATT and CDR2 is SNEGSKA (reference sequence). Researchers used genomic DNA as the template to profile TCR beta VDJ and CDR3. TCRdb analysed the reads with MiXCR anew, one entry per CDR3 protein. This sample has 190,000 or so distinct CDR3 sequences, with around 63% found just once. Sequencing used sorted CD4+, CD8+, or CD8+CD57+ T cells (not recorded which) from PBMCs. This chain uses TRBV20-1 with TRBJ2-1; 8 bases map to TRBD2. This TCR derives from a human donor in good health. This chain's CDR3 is CGAPSGGYNEQFF. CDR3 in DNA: TGCGGTGCCCCGAGCGGGGGATACAATGAGCAGTTCTTC.